This T cell receptor beta chain was sequenced during a study of blood T cell repertoires in COVID-19. As for the study in general: Acute-phase and convalescent COVID-19 samples originated in the United States, Italy and Spain. The analysed material was cDNA or gDNA that came from T cells, B-cell-depleted T cells, or PBMCs.

Germline assignment: CDR1 WSHSY and CDR2 SAAADI. The CDR3 is 13 amino acids. Trimming at V came to 6 bases and at J to 0 bases, leaving 1 base not matched to a gene. Per the study methods: Scientists estimated how many nucleated cells there were by amplifying reference gene primers. Profiled with immunoSEQ multiplex PCR; TCRdb holds only in-frame clones, not every one. V, J and clone size are taken as reported in that table, and D and trimming were inferred from the DNA itself. The profile shows some 110,000 clones, around four fifths of them singletons. The gene calls are TRBV10-2 and TRBJ1-1, with 7 bases matching TRBD1. The receptor was derived from a man aged 65 to 85 with acute or convalescent COVID-19. Source material: peripheral blood. CDR3 sequence: CASRGTVNTEAFF. The CDR3 DNA sequence: TGCGCCAGCAGGGGGACAGTGAACACTGAAGCTTTCTTT.